This T cell receptor beta chain was documented in a study of cytomegalovirus exposure and HLA in healthy donors (TCRdb year 2017). Looking at the study overall: An earlier analysis of some 600 of the donors reported approximately 260 Gb of sequence data and roughly 120 million unique TCR beta sequences obtained from roughly 170 million T cells. Donor age, sex, ethnicity and CMV serostatus were compiled alongside the repertoire data. To predict cytomegalovirus infection status, the study brought together high-throughput TCR immunosequencing, statistical association of individual TCRs with disease status, and machine learning. The aim of the study was to test whether cataloging public T cell receptors could identify signatures of past pathogen exposure. To study patterns of TCR occurrence, a later analysis re-analyzed previously published TCR beta repertoires from several hundred donors and added high-resolution HLA genotyping. The study used immunosequencing to profile the T cell repertoires of hundreds of subjects and linked those repertoires to cytomegalovirus serostatus. A later genetic analysis took genome-wide SNP genotypes for about three fifths of the roughly 700 donors and used that subset as a discovery cohort. Several DR-DQ haplotypes were handled as single units for association and clustering because linkage in the cohort was strong. In addition to the first cohort of approximately 650 subjects, a separate validation cohort of 120 different subjects was used. Both class I and class II loci were covered by HLA typing, at four-digit resolution. Of the 300 to 500 genotyped donors, over 80% were placed in the genetic ancestry cluster associated with self-reported Caucasian donors. In the later analysis, no new phenotypic data were used to find candidate immune exposures; instead, reliance was placed on TCR beta sequences and their occurrence across donors. To decide whether each TCR beta V gene segment behaved as functional or pseudogenic, an earlier analysis of 587 of the donors relied on high-throughput TCR beta sequencing. Among about 410 genotyped donors of the cohort, an average of roughly 230,000 unique TCR beta nucleotide sequences was sequenced per donor, of which about 19% were non-productive. The number of donors typed differed by locus, with roughly 620-630 for A, B, C, DRB1 and DQB1, around 500 for DQA1, nearly 610 for DPA1, and some 440 for DPB1. Every repertoire in the discovery cohort had been generated on one and the same sequencing platform. About 300 gigabases of sequencing data and approximately 85 million unique TCR sequences were included in an early release covering several hundred HLA-typed donors.

The paper's findings and limits, for the study overall: Across donors, most TCR sequences were observed very rarely, whereas some public TCRs were present in many individuals. Assigning TCR associations to individual alleles was difficult when HLA alleles, especially DR and DQ, strongly co-occurred. In a later analysis, HLA-associated TCR beta chains were found to be more clonally expanded and to have lower generation probabilities than equally common non-associated chains. Because counts were too low, seventeen rarely observed V segments, including chromosome 9 orphons, were excluded from the earlier analysis of a few hundred of the donors. Because some donors lacked HLA typing at each locus, the association tests relied only on the typed subset. A later genetic analysis associated a missense DCLRE1C variant with V-gene and J-gene trimming of TCR beta chains, and an independent cohort replicated the association. Linkage disequilibrium might explain the correlated functional status among segregating V segments, but an unknown experimental factor could not be ruled out. At a false discovery rate of 0.05, a later analysis linked 16,000 or so TCR beta sequences to specific HLA alleles. According to a later genetic analysis, donors in an Asian-associated ancestry cluster had fewer N-insertions in productive TCRs than the roughly 670-donor mean. An earlier analysis of around 600 of the donors showed that most TCR beta V segments appeared in productive rearrangements either about 87% or about 30% of the time, which broadly matched IMGT annotations. The study listed 164 TCR beta chains as associated with cytomegalovirus. The 87-base-pair reads could not distinguish some IMGT-functional V segments, including TRBV6-2 and TRBV6-3, so those segments were excluded. Presence/absence analyses assumed roughly uniform sequencing depth across donors, an assumption that may not hold. According to a later analysis, most CMV-associated TCR beta chains appeared to be HLA-restricted, and the HLA associations seemed to be driven largely by CMV exposure. A cluster of highly shared sequence variants was judged likely to represent a technical artifact of the sequencing pipeline. The classifier was reported to diagnose cytomegalovirus status with high specificity and sensitivity in both the original cohort and the validation cohort. Only TCR beta chains were sequenced in this cohort, and the absence of alpha or paired-chain data limited detectable features. A further reported finding was that TCR beta sequences accurately predicted the HLA-A and HLA-B alleles for most subjects in the first cohort. Three of the identified cytomegalovirus-associated TCR beta chains were confirmed in vitro to be specific for cytomegalovirus antigens. The authors suggested that the approach could potentially be generalized to other disease states and immunological phenotypes. Several of the top co-occurrence clusters appeared to be linked to parvovirus B19, influenza, CMV and Epstein-Barr virus, according to a later analysis. A later analysis found that TCR association rates varied across HLA loci, with DRB1 alleles showing the most associated TCRs and HLA-C alleles the fewest. The only immune exposure information available for the cohort was CMV serostatus.

The cohort comprised 666 healthy bone marrow donors. Cohort members were all nominally healthy when sampled, although unrecorded immune exposures were likely present. The donor tested CMV seronegative and was one of the 352 seronegative cohort members. Each donor provided a peripheral blood sample, and peripheral blood mononuclear cells were used for TCR beta sequencing. The Qiagen DNeasy Blood Extraction Kit was used to extract genomic DNA from the blood cell samples. This clone was seen a handful of times. Its target antigen remains unknown. Per-base qualities were not stored, and no clone one base away is much larger. Inclusive of the bounding cysteine and phenylalanine, the CDR3 is 13 residues long. Here the CDR3 DNA is all that survives: 39 bases in frame from base 1. The germline V gene encodes CDR1 MGHDK and CDR2 SYGVNS. V and J lose 1 base and 8 bases, and a span of 9 bases separates them. Preparation of the library involved the immunoSEQ multiplex PCR assay. For the multiplex PCR, a mixture combining 60 forward primers for TCR Vbeta segments and 13 reverse primers for TCR Jbeta segments was used. Amplification of the CDR3 region of rearranged TCR beta genes was performed with a multiplex PCR assay on genomic DNA. Amplified TCR beta libraries were sequenced as 87-base-pair reads on the Illumina HiSeq System. Under the source paper's analysis protocol: In a later analysis, roughly 80 million unique TCR beta chains were counted across the roughly 610 repertoires, and roughly 11 million of these chains were shared by at least two donors. A nearest-neighbor algorithm error-corrected the raw reads and collapsed the reads into unique sequences, merging closely related sequences to remove PCR and sequencing errors. CDR3 sequences were aligned to IMGT reference sequences to assign V, D and J gene segments. For a sequence to be retained, a match of at least six nucleotides to both a V gene segment and a J gene segment was required. Rearrangements were called productive when the CDR3 lacked stop codons and stayed in frame with V and J; all others were non-productive. CDR3 was defined according to IMGT convention as the region running from the second conserved V-encoded cysteine to the conserved J-encoded phenylalanine. Sequences without an unambiguous match to a single V gene segment were excluded from the earlier analysis of several hundred of the donors. An earlier analysis of approximately 590 of the donors classified V segments as functional when productive rearrangements were above 56.7% and as segregating when the standard deviation between donors was above 5%. A statistical classification framework was built for diagnosing cytomegalovirus status from the catalog of TCR beta chain sequences. V and J gene assignment, in a later analysis, came from comparing TCR nucleotide sequences with IMGT/GENE-DB human TR gene sequences. The TCRdist pipeline was used in a later analysis to assign CDR3 sequences and most-parsimonious VDJ recombination scenarios. A later analysis defined each TCR beta chain by its CDR3 amino acid sequence plus V-gene family, and excluded reads lacking a unique V-gene family. In a later analysis, 450 to 600 highly shared, low-generation-probability nucleotide sequences were removed to address suspected cross-contamination and a sequencing artifact. In a later analysis, a clonal expansion index was calculated for each public chain from normalized within-repertoire ranks of inferred template counts. In a later analysis, generation probabilities were computed with a VDJ recombination model fitted to out-of-frame rearrangements, and the resulting probabilities were checked against IGoR. In a later analysis, TCR-TCR, TCR-HLA and TCR-CMV co-occurrence was scored with hypergeometric tests, and a repertoire-size bias correction was applied to TCR pairs. In a later analysis, false discovery rates were estimated by permuting HLA or CMV assignments 20 times. In a later analysis, co-occurring TCRs were grouped using DBSCAN, and TCRdist sequence similarity was added for clustering within HLA-allele-positive subsets. Repertoires with fewer than 30,000 or more than 120,000 public chains, plus five repertoires with anomalous nucleotide sharing, were excluded from co-occurrence clustering. This immuneACCESS table, as held by TCRdb, lists in-frame sequences with V and J called but not all clones. Of the missing ones, under half trace to an unresolved V gene in checked studies; the others have no known cause. V, J and clone size were drawn from that table, and D and trimming were deduced from the DNA. The sample records 100,000 to 150,000 clones, around 8.5% of which are singletons. The ten biggest clones cover 5.5% of the sample.

The sequenced material came from PBMCs. The chain is assembled from TRBV25-1 and TRBJ2-1, with no D gene named confidently. This receptor was identified in a man in his forties in good health and CMV-seronegative. The CDR3 protein is CASSESAMDEQFF. The sequence in DNA is TGTGCCAGCAGTGAATCAGCGATGGATGAGCAGTTCTTC.